Below, one TCR beta chain is given with its context. This receptor's antigen is unknown. Base-call qualities are not available, and no considerably larger clone is one nucleotide away. Systemically healthy Caucasian individuals from Russia, some 40 in total and aged about 6 to 100 years, were included as donors. Ten milliliters of peripheral blood were drawn from each donor into EDTA-treated Vacutainer tubes. Ficoll-Paque density-gradient centrifugation was used to isolate PBMCs, with at least 6.5 million obtained per sample. Total RNA was extracted from PBMCs with Trizol reagent, with at least 6 micrograms obtained per sample. Naive CD45RAhigh/CD27high T cell percentages were measured by flow cytometry on a PBMC aliquot from every donor. These data belong to a study of blood T cells in healthy people across ages (dated by TCRdb to about 2015). The study in broad terms: Template switching captured roughly one uniquely barcoded TCR beta cDNA molecule per two T cells in model experiments. The donors were divided into four age groups: young (average around 15 years), middle-aged (approximately 41), aged (around 59) and long-lived (roughly 86). Using deep sequencing normalized with unique cDNA molecular identifiers, the study measured how TCR beta repertoire diversity changes with age. Using the same blood draw, the study looked at two additional independent replicas of 1 million unique cDNA reads for two donors, one aged 18 to 30 and the other aged 80 or older.

Summary of the overall study and its limitations: Observed TCR beta diversity correlated strongly with the percentage of naive T cells measured by flow cytometry. The CMV infection status of donors was not known, potentially confounding age-related changes in expanded clonotypes. As age increased, observed TCR beta diversity per million T cells dropped in a roughly linear way, and a significant reduction was already evident by age about 40. Compared with the aged group, more naive CD4+ T cells, fewer expanded clones and increased TCR diversity were shown by the long-lived group, suggesting age selection. Estimates of total diversity based on one million sequenced T cells were regarded as lower bounds and as underestimates. Since profiling was done on bulk unsorted PBMCs, naive and antigen-experienced compartments could not be conclusively compared.

CDR1 and CDR2 are drawn from the germline V gene: KGHDR, SFDVKD. Reading from cysteine to phenylalanine, the CDR3 counts 13 amino acids. The sequence is cut down to CDR3 DNA, 39 bases in frame from base 1. V drops 2 bases and J drops 8 bases, leaving 10 bases in between. The library was prepared using 5' RACE. TCRdb records Illumina HiSeq 2500 as the sequencer. A second PCR of roughly 7 to 11 cycles was performed with a sample-barcoded 5' primer and a J-beta primer mix. A template-switch 5' adaptor carrying 12 random nucleotides introduced a unique molecular identifier onto each TCR beta cDNA molecule. Each sample yielded at least 3 million CDR3-containing paired-end reads. All of the RNA was converted into first-strand cDNA using the Mint cDNA synthesis kit, with a TRBC-specific oligonucleotide serving as the primer. After uracil-DNA glycosylase treatment, a first 18-cycle PCR used universal primers M1SS and BC2_uni_R on all cDNA. The authors processed their data as follows. For normalization, 1 million high-quality reads were randomly selected from each sample, with every read carrying a distinct molecular identifier. Reads with shared molecular identifiers were discarded instead of being binned into consensus sequences. MiTCR, with a Q25 quality threshold and the strictest error-elimination algorithm, was used for CDR3 identification, clonotype clustering and error correction. A nonparametric unseen species model with Euler transformation was used to estimate lower-bound total TCR beta diversity. The public sequencing data were trimmed at Q25 with fastp and processed into clonotypes with MiXCR by TCRdb, which kept only in-frame beta chains. Identical CDR3 proteins give one entry, which carries the most common genes and DNA. TCRdb assigned the V and J calls; the authors' analysis was not used. The sample table records around 520,000 distinct CDR3 sequences; about 27% of these occur just once. The ten most abundant clones make up approximately 3.5% of the sample.

In addition, the sample was reused for a study of T cells of mothers and their children. Drawing on the second study: Nine systemically healthy Caucasian individuals served as donors, namely three mothers together with their six children. cDNA synthesis used all of the extracted RNA, with roughly 1.5 ug of RNA in each 15 ul reaction. In the second PCR, the M1S primer added sample barcodes and 2-4 random nucleotides. Over 8.5 million TCR beta CDR3 reads came from each mother, compared with several million reads from each child. In both related and unrelated pairs, thymic selection shapes the output of TCR recombination in a similar way, with inherited differences having only a minor effect. Normalized repertoire overlap in related mother-child pairs was always slightly higher than in unrelated mother-child pairs, but the difference was never significant. With a sensitivity of about 100 clones per million clonotypes, no persistent microchimeric T cell clones were detected. In the study, deep NGS was used to compare the TCR beta repertoires of mothers and children, and features distinguishing related mother-child pairs from unrelated individuals were sought. The mean age was roughly 40 +/- 4 years for the mothers and about 12 +/- 4 years for the children. After adapter ligation was performed with NEBNext reagents, the libraries were sequenced on an Illumina HiSeq 2000 with 100+100 nt paired-end reads. To prevent cross-contamination, the mother and child libraries were prepared one month apart and sequenced in separate runs. For each donor, somewhere between about 450,000 and 2,100,000 distinct TCR beta clonotypes were identified. Naive TCR beta clonotypes were estimated from low-frequency clonotypes matched to each donor's FACS-determined naive share, without sorting.

The sample taken for sequencing was blood. Recombination joined TRBV24-1 with TRBJ2-3, with the D call perhaps TRBD1 or TRBD2, each one matching 6 bases. This TCR came from a boy aged 2 to 9 in good health. CDR3 reads: CATSDSGALTQYF. The DNA sequence is as follows: TGTGCCACCAGTGATTCGGGGGCGCTTACGCAGTATTTT.